The clone carrying this T cell receptor (beta chain) was counted many times. The data were obtained in a study of Graves' ophthalmopathy and Graves' hyperthyroidism. TCR beta CDR3 regions were amplified from RNA transcripts. The first-round RT-PCR employed HTBI primers together with the Qiagen OneStep RT-PCR kit. A multiplex PCR was then performed as the second round. In TCRdb, the multiplex PCR reads were re-called with MiXCR into one record per CDR3 protein. The sample includes roughly 420,000 distinct CDR3 sequences, about 21% of them seen just once. The receptor's source is a woman aged 18-29 years with stable Graves' hyperthyroidism. The sample comprised peripheral blood.

As DNA, the CDR3 is TGTGCCACCTTAGAAGGGGCCAGATATGGCTACACCTTC. Protein product: CATLEGARYGYTF. V and J are TRBV28 and TRBJ1-2, with a tentative D call TRBD1 (5 bases). The CDR3 totals 13 residues. The germline CDR1 and CDR2 sequences are MDHEN and SYDVKM. Deletions cut 10 bases from V and 5 bases from J, with 17 bases between.